Shown below are 22 T cell receptor beta chains from a single sample sequenced in a study of cytomegalovirus exposure and HLA in healthy donors. PCR was performed using 60 Vbeta and 13 Jbeta primers. Libraries were prepared by immunoSEQ multiplex PCR; TCRdb keeps only in-frame clonotypes and omits some of them. The repertoire holds about 140,000 clones, roughly 85% seen once, with 1.5% to 2% in the top ten. The sample comprised PBMCs. The source of these receptors is a young woman in good health and CMV-seronegative.

V gene TRBV5-1 combines with J gene TRBJ2-5; D is perhaps TRBD2 (5 bases). This CDR3 has 12 residues. V was trimmed by 7 bases and J by 5 bases, leaving 12 bases between them. Germline values: CDR1 SGHRS, CDR2 YFSETQ. This CDR3 reads CASSIAIETQYF. Here the CDR3 DNA reads TGCGCCAGCTCGATAGCGATCGAGACCCAGTACTTC.

The chain uses TRBV5-1 and TRBJ1-1; D possibly corresponds to TRBD1 (5 bases). Germline assignment: CDR1 SGHRS and CDR2 YFSETQ. The CDR3 consists of 13 residues. V was trimmed by 1 base and J by 10 bases, leaving 14 bases between them. The CDR3 loop is CASSLFGVGGAFF. CDR3 coding DNA: TGCGCCAGCAGCTTGTTCGGGGTGGGGGGAGCTTTCTTT.

V usage is TRBV7-9 and J usage is TRBJ1-1; D is perhaps TRBD1 (5 bases). The CDR3 runs to 13 residues. The germline V and J ends were trimmed by 1 base and 4 bases, with 7 bases remaining between them. The germline V gene has CDR1 SEHNR and CDR2 FQNEAQ (reference sequence). CDR3 sequence: CASSLGGGTEAFF. Here the CDR3 DNA reads TGTGCCAGCAGCTTAGGGGGCGGCACTGAAGCTTTCTTT.

The rearrangement uses TRBV5-1 and TRBJ1-1, with D tentatively TRBD1 (5 bases). Germline CDR1 SGHRS, CDR2 YFSETQ. With 4 bases removed from V and 1 base from J, the gap between germline ends came to 17 bases. The length of the CDR3 is 16 residues. Here the CDR3 reads CASSHVSGTANTEAFF. CDR3 DNA sequence: TGCGCCAGCAGCCACGTCAGCGGGACGGCGAACACTGAAGCTTTCTTT.

The gene calls are TRBV5-6 and TRBJ2-1; D might be TRBD1 (6 bases). This CDR3 region has 14 residues. V gave up 2 bases and J gave up 7 bases, with 13 bases separating them. CDR1 and CDR2 from the germline V gene are SGHDT and YYEEEE. CDR3 DNA: TGTGCCAGCAGCTTACAGGGAATGGTGAATGAGCAGTTCTTC. This encodes CASSLQGMVNEQFF.

This chain connects TRBV2 to TRBJ1-1, with D hard to call. Between the trimmed V and J ends, which lost 0 bases and 5 bases, there was a span of 10 bases. CDR3 length equals 14 residues. In germline, CDR1 is SNHLY, CDR2 FYNNEI. CDR3: CASSEALRQTEAFF. The DNA of the CDR3 is TGTGCCAGCAGTGAAGCGCTGAGGCAGACTGAAGCTTTCTTT.

The gene calls are TRBV6-1 and TRBJ1-2; D is unresolved. Germline lookup yields CDR1 MNHNS and CDR2 SASEGT. This CDR3 is built from 13 residues. The V and J ends lost 8 bases and 4 bases respectively, with 14 bases between them. CDR3 sequence: CASAPGSFYGYTF. CDR3 coding DNA: TGTGCCAGCGCCCCGGGATCCTTCTATGGCTACACCTTC.

This clone was recorded once. The genes are TRBV7-2 and TRBJ2-1; D is unclear. Deletions cut 2 bases from V and 4 bases from J, with 12 bases between. This CDR3 spans 15 amino acids. Per germline, CDR1 SGHTA and CDR2 FQGNSA. CDR3 amino acids: CASSLSLDDYNEQFF. DNA of the CDR3: TGTGCCAGCAGCTTAAGCCTAGACGATTACAATGAGCAGTTCTTC.

This chain uses TRBV5-1 with TRBJ1-6; D gene uncertain. The CDR3 is made up of 16 amino acids. CDR1 SGHRS and CDR2 YFSETQ come from the germline V gene. Between the trimmed V and J ends, which lost 1 base and 0 bases, there was a span of 8 bases. CDR3 sequence (DNA): TGCGCCAGCAGCTTGTTTGAGAGCTCCTATAATTCACCCCTCCACTTT. Translation gives CASSLFESSYNSPLHF.

The chain employs TRBV4-3 and TRBJ2-2, with no clear D. The CDR3 is 12 residues long. Trimming left V 4 bases short and J 5 bases short, with 5 bases between. Germline V gene lookup returns CDR1 LGHNA and CDR2 YSLEER. CDR3 amino acids: CASSPETGELFF. The CDR3 DNA reads as TGCGCCAGCAGCCCCGAGACCGGGGAGCTGTTTTTT.

The chain is built from TRBV5-1 and TRBJ2-1, with a tentative D call TRBD2 (6 bases). The CDR3 spans 14 residues. Germline-derived CDR1 and CDR2 are SGHRS and YFSETQ. V was pared by 4 bases and J by 5 bases, with 13 bases between. The CDR3 sequence is CASSQMGLNNEQFF. The CDR3 DNA reads as TGCGCCAGCAGCCAGATGGGACTCAACAATGAGCAGTTCTTC.

This sequence joins TRBV2 and TRBJ1-2; 7 positions agree with TRBD1. The CDR3 spans 18 residues. The germline V gene has CDR1 SNHLY and CDR2 FYNNEI. With 6 bases clipped from V and 2 bases from J, the junction kept 18 bases outside the gene matches. The CDR3 nucleotides read TGTGCCAGCAGGAAGACAGGGCGGTTTGGAAGAGAAAACTATGGCTACACCTTC. It yields the protein CASRKTGRFGRENYGYTF. The complete variable domain, with remaining parts taken from reference TRBV2 and TRBJ1-2, reads EPEVTQTPSHQVTQMGQEVILRCVPISNHLYFYWYRQILGQKVEFLVSFYNNEISEKSEIFDDQFSVERPDGSNFTLKIRSTKLEDSAMYFCASRKTGRFGRENYGYTFGSGTRLTVV.

The chain has TRBV4-2 and TRBJ2-3; 9 positions match TRBD2. This CDR3 is 17 amino acids long. Germline V gene lookup returns CDR1 LGHNA and CDR2 YNFKEQ. V lost 0 bases and J lost 1; bases outside the gene matches: 5. In DNA form, the CDR3 reads TGTGCCAGCAGCCAAGATATATGGACTAGCGGCACAGATACGCAGTATTTT. It encodes CASSQDIWTSGTDTQYF.

DNA of the CDR3: TGTGCCAGCAGTCCCTACAGGACCCACTATGGCTACACCTTC. It encodes CASSPYRTHYGYTF. The V call is TRBV6-5, the J call TRBJ1-2, with TRBD1 as a possible D gene (5 bases). Germline lookup yields CDR1 MNHEY and CDR2 SVGAGI. This CDR3 is built from 14 residues. Trimming removed 5 bases from V and 3 bases from J, with 13 bases in between.

This chain connects TRBV7-9 to TRBJ1-1; the D gene is possibly TRBD1 (5 bases). The CDR3 is made up of 13 amino acids. CDR1 and CDR2 from the germline V gene are SEHNR and FQNEAQ (reference sequence). The germline V and J ends were trimmed by 5 bases and 7 bases, with 14 bases remaining between them. The CDR3 region has the DNA TGTGCCAGCAGCAAATATGCGGGGCTTGAAGCTTTCTTT. Translating it yields CASSKYAGLEAFF. Combining the CDR3 with reference TRBV7-9 and TRBJ1-1 gives the whole variable domain DTGVSQNPRHKITKRGQNVTFRCDPISEHNRLYWYRQTLGQGPEFLTYFQNEAQLEKSRLLSDRFSAERPKGSFSTLEIQRTEQGDSAMYLCASSKYAGLEAFFGQGTRLTVV.

This clone was recorded once. V gene TRBV4-1 combines with J gene TRBJ1-1, with D tentatively TRBD1 (6 bases). This CDR3 contains 18 residues. Germline V lookup: CDR1 MGHRA, CDR2 YSYEKL. V lost 0 bases and J 0 bases, leaving 17 bases between the germline ends. The CDR3 region has the DNA TGCGCCAGCAGCCAAGAATTTGAGGGGGTAAGAATGAACACTGAAGCTTTCTTT. It codes for CASSQEFEGVRMNTEAFF.

This clone turned up a few times. Distinct nucleotide sequences in the sample also encode this CDR3. CDR3 bases: TGTGCCAGCAGCTTACGGCGGGGCACAGATACGCAGTATTTT. It codes for CASSLRRGTDTQYF. V and J are TRBV7-2 and TRBJ2-3; a possible D gene is TRBD2 (5 bases). Deletions cut 2 bases from V and 1 base from J, with 7 bases between. This CDR3 region has 14 residues. The germline V gene encodes CDR1 SGHTA and CDR2 FQGNSA. The variable domain in full, completed from reference TRBV7-2 and TRBJ2-3, reads GAGVSQSPSNKVTEKGKDVELRCDPISGHTALYWYRQSLGQGLEFLIYFQGNSAPDKSGLPSDRFSAERTGGSVSTLTIQRTQQEDSAVYLCASSLRRGTDTQYFGPGTRLTVL.

The rearrangement joins TRBV5-1 to TRBJ2-1; the D gene is possibly TRBD1 (5 bases). The CDR3 totals 12 residues. Between the trimmed V and J ends, which lost 0 bases and 11 bases, there was a span of 9 bases. CDR1 is SGHRS, CDR2 YFSETQ, per germline. In nucleotides, the CDR3 is TGCGCCAGCAGCTTGGTAGGGGATAAGCAGTTCTTC. Residues: CASSLVGDKQFF.

This chain connects TRBV9 to TRBJ2-6; tentatively, D is TRBD2 (6 bases). Per germline, CDR1 SGDLS and CDR2 YYNGEE. This CDR3 is 15 amino acids long. With 0 bases removed from V and 10 bases from J, the gap between germline ends came to 14 bases. CDR3 DNA sequence: TGTGCCAGCAGCGTAGGGACTACAGATCCGAACGTCCTGACTTTC. This gives the protein CASSVGTTDPNVLTF.

Written as DNA, the CDR3 is TGTGCCAGCGAGACAGGGGGATCTGGAAACACCATATATTTT. Protein: CASETGGSGNTIYF. This rearrangement joins TRBV10-3 to TRBJ1-3, with TRBD1 matching over 9 bases. V dropped 10 bases and J dropped 1; count of bases not matched to a gene: 5. The germline CDR1 and CDR2 sequences are ENHRY and SYGVKD. The CDR3 runs 14 residues.

CDR3 sequence: CASRMETGKAEAFF. CDR3 DNA: TGCGCCAGCAGGATGGAGACAGGGAAAGCTGAAGCTTTCTTT. The chain employs TRBV5-1 and TRBJ1-1; 7 bases match TRBD1. Germline V gene lookup returns CDR1 SGHRS and CDR2 YFSETQ. CDR3 length: 14 amino acids. J gave up 6 bases and V 5 bases, and 10 bases lay outside the gene matches.

The chain is built from TRBV7-8 and TRBJ2-3; D is possibly TRBD2 (6 bases). V was trimmed by 0 bases and J by 2 bases, leaving 24 bases between them. The germline CDR1 and CDR2 sequences are SGHVS and FQNEAQ. The CDR3 consists of 20 residues. The CDR3 sequence: CASSLATLIRRGRNTDTQYF. The DNA of the CDR3 is TGTGCCAGCAGCTTAGCTACTTTGATCCGGAGGGGACGAAACACAGATACGCAGTATTTT.